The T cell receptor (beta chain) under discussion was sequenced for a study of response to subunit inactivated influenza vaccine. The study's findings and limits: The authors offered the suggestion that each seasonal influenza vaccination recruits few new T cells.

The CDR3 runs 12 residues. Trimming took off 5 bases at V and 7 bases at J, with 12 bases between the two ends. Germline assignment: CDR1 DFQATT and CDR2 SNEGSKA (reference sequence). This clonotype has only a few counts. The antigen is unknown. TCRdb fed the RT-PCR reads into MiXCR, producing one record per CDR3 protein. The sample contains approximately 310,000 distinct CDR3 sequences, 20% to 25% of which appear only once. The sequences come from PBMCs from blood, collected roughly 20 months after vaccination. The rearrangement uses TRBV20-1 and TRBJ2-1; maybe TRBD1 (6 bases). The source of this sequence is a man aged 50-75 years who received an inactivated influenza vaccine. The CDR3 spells CSASTGWNEQFF. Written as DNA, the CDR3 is TGCAGTGCTTCCACAGGGTGGAATGAGCAGTTCTTC.